These 13 T cell receptor beta chains share one sample of origin, sequenced in a study of OX40 agonist ivuxolimab in advanced cancers. The method was immunoSEQ multiplex PCR; TCRdb's version includes in-frame clones alone and lacks a portion of them. Of some 85,000 clones in the sample, around 86% were seen once. The input for sequencing was CD4+ or CD8+ T cells sorted from blood, taken in a trial of the OX40 agonist ivuxolimab. These receptors originate from an adult with an advanced solid tumor such as melanoma, head and neck, liver or kidney cancer.

This clone was seen a single time. The chain joins TRBV27 to TRBJ2-1, with D tentatively TRBD1 (6 bases). There are 14 residues in the CDR3. V lost 6 bases and J 3 bases, leaving 12 bases between the germline ends. Germline-derived CDR1 and CDR2 are MNHEY and SMNVEV (reference sequence). CDR3 loop: CASRPGQHYNEQFF. DNA for the CDR3: TGTGCCAGCAGACCCGGACAGCACTACAATGAGCAGTTCTTC.

The CDR3 DNA follows: TGTGCCAGTAGTATACGGGACAGGGGCACAGATACGCAGTATTTT. Translating it yields CASSIRDRGTDTQYF. The V and J genes are TRBV19 and TRBJ2-3; 9 bases agree with TRBD1. The CDR3 contains 15 residues. CDR1 and CDR2 (germline): LNHDA, SQIVND (reference sequence). V was pared by 2 bases and J by 1 base, with 1 base of the junction left unmatched.

This clone was detected only a few times. The chain is built from TRBV19 and TRBJ1-5; 7 nucleotides line up with TRBD1. In germline, CDR1 is LNHDA, CDR2 SQIVND (reference sequence). CDR3 length: 15 amino acids. J lost 6 bases, V lost 6 bases, and 11 bases had no gene match. Written as DNA, the CDR3 is TGTGCCAGTAGCCTCCGGGACAGATCGTTTCAGCCCCAGCATTTT. The encoded protein is CASSLRDRSFQPQHF.

The rearrangement links TRBV18 to TRBJ1-2; TRBD1 aligns across 8 bases. The J segment lost 4 bases and the V segment lost 8 bases, leaving 9 bases of the junction unmatched. The CDR3 sequence is 14 residues long. Germline-derived CDR1 and CDR2 are KGHSH and LQKENI. As DNA, the CDR3 is TGTGCCAGCGCCCGAGAAGGGACAGGCTATGGCTACACCTTC. It translates to CASAREGTGYGYTF.

The rearrangement links TRBV7-9 to TRBJ2-5, with 9 bases aligning to TRBD2. V was pared by 4 bases and J by 4 bases, with 7 bases of the junction left unmatched. CDR3 length: 15 residues. The germline gives CDR1 SEHNR, CDR2 FQNEAQ (reference sequence). CDR3 nucleotide sequence: TGTGCCAGCAGCTCGGGACTAGCCCCAGGAGAGACCCAGTACTTC. It specifies CASSSGLAPGETQYF.

The chain links TRBV6-6 to TRBJ2-7, with 7 bases aligning to TRBD1. Unmatched junction bases numbered 11, after V lost 5 bases and J lost 7 bases. The CDR3 spans 14 residues. Germline assignment: CDR1 MNHNY and CDR2 SVGAGI (reference sequence). As DNA, the CDR3 is TGTGCCAGCAGTCCGGGGACAGCGGCCTGGGAGCAGTACTTC. It encodes CASSPGTAAWEQYF.

The sample holds one count of this clone. The CDR3 DNA is TGTGCCAGCAGCGTAGGCCAGGGGGCCTACAATGAGCAGTTCTTC. Translated, it gives CASSVGQGAYNEQFF. The rearrangement links TRBV9 to TRBJ2-1; 7 nucleotides align to TRBD1. With V trimmed by 0 bases and J by 2 bases, 2 bases remained unmatched. Germline V lookup: CDR1 SGDLS, CDR2 YYNGEE. The CDR3 sequence is 15 residues long.

V is TRBV11-3 and J is TRBJ2-5; tentatively, D is TRBD2 (6 bases). CDR3 length: 17 residues. From germline, CDR1 is SGHNT and CDR2 YENEEA. Between the trimmed V and J ends, which lost 2 bases and 5 bases, there was a span of 21 bases. CDR3 protein: CASSLTGLGREVETQYF. Written as DNA, the CDR3 is TGTGCCAGCAGCTTAACGGGGCTGGGTAGGGAGGTGGAGACCCAGTACTTC.

The chain links TRBV29-1 to TRBJ1-1; D is undetermined. The germline gives CDR1 SQVTM, CDR2 ANQGSEA. Between the trimmed V and J ends, which lost 0 bases and 5 bases, there was a span of 16 bases. The CDR3 consists of 15 residues. DNA of the CDR3: TGCAGCGTTGAAGATCGATGGCAGGAAAAAACTGAAGCTTTCTTT. Amino acid sequence: CSVEDRWQEKTEAFF.

The V and J genes are TRBV6-6 and TRBJ2-1; 7 nucleotides line up with TRBD1. The germline V gene encodes CDR1 MNHNY and CDR2 SVGAGI (reference sequence). V lost 10 bases, J lost 4 bases, and 7 bases stayed unmatched. CDR3 length: 13 residues. Written as DNA, the CDR3 is TGTGCCACCCAGGGGGTATCGTACAATGAGCAGTTCTTC. Protein: CATQGVSYNEQFF.

This clone came up a few times. CDR3 sequence reads: CASSGYGDTQYF. The CDR3 DNA reads TGTGCCAGCAGCGGATACGGCGATACGCAGTATTTT. The chain has TRBV7-2 and TRBJ2-3, with unresolved D. Trimming took 5 bases from V and 6 from J, leaving 9 bases between them. Germline V gene data show CDR1 as SGHTA and CDR2 as FQGNSA. The CDR3 is 12 amino acids. The variable domain in full, with the rest retrieved from reference TRBV7-2 and TRBJ2-3, is GAGVSQSPSNKVTEKGKDVELRCDPISGHTALYWYRQSLGQGLEFLIYFQGNSAPDKSGLPSDRFSAERTGGSVSTLTIQRTQQEDSAVYLCASSGYGDTQYFGPGTRLTVL.

The genes are TRBV5-1 and TRBJ2-5, with no clear D. This CDR3 contains 15 residues. Germline V lookup: CDR1 SGHRS, CDR2 YFSETQ. The V end lost 4 bases, the J end lost 0 bases, and 13 bases lay between the germline ends. CDR3 loop: CASSKTRPNQETQYF. CDR3 sequence (DNA): TGCGCCAGCAGCAAAACTCGACCCAACCAAGAGACCCAGTACTTC.

This chain joins TRBV5-1 and TRBJ1-2; D is perhaps TRBD1 (5 bases). V was shortened by 0 bases and J by 7 bases, with 13 bases between the two germline ends. Germline values: CDR1 SGHRS, CDR2 YFSETQ. The CDR3 sequence is 14 residues long. DNA of the CDR3: TGCGCCAGCAGCTTGGGAGTGGGGGGAAGTGGCTACACCTTC. This sequence encodes CASSLGVGGSGYTF.